This entry concerns a single T cell receptor (beta chain). Its antigen remains unknown. V dropped 5 bases and J dropped 12; count of bases not matched to a gene: 15. The CDR3 loop spans 15 amino acids. The data are from a study of T cell repertoires in cytomegalovirus infection. For the study at large: Evidence of both CMV infection and a matching HLA type came from public TCR beta signatures.

MiXCR, run by TCRdb on the reads, gives a single entry per CDR3 protein. The sample includes fewer than 300,000 distinct CDR3 sequences, 20% to 30% of them seen just once. Study-wide results and caveats: Within the response measured ex vivo, HLA-C-restricted CMV-specific TCR beta clonotypes were dominant. Using cumulative public TCR beta family frequency, the authors identified those who carried CMV together with the relevant HLA.

The receptor was isolated from a human donor in good health (CMV status not recorded). Some clones in this sample may be carry-over from other donors' samples. Sequencing used PBMCs. J is TRBJ2-1 and V is TRBV12-3 or TRBV12-4; 8 bases align to TRBD2. CDR3 sequence reads: CASSPFSGALVRQFF. The DNA of the CDR3 is TGTGCCAGCAGTCCGTTTAGCGGGGCCCTTGTTAGGCAGTTCTTC.